In its sample, the clone carrying this T cell receptor (beta chain) was seen many times. Its antigen remains unidentified. The study recruited healthy Caucasian donors from Russia who were aged about 6 to 95. The total RNA that was extracted per sample amounted to at least 5.5 micrograms. This sample is part of a study of blood T cells in healthy people across ages. The study's findings and limits: The study found more naive CD4+ cells and higher diversity in long-lived than aged donors. Getting older went along with TCR beta diversity per million T cells dropping roughly linearly.

The CDR3 is 15 residues long. Trimming cost V 4 bases and J 8 bases; bases outside gene matches: 11. CDR1 is SGHAT and CDR2 is FQNNGV in the germline V gene. A second about 7 to 11 cycle PCR used barcoded and J-beta primers. MiXCR, run by TCRdb on the 5' RACE reads, gives a single entry per CDR3 protein. Among 710,000 or so distinct CDR3 sequences listed, about 30% were seen once. Sequenced material: blood. This clonotype originated in a woman at least 80 years old in good health. The chain couples TRBV11-2 to TRBJ2-1; TRBD2 agrees at 7 bases. The CDR3 DNA is TGTGCCAGCAGCTCCCGCGGGGGATACAGCGATGAGCAGTTCTTC. Amino acids: CASSSRGGYSDEQFF.